This T cell receptor beta chain was identified during a study of technical replicates of blood from several donors. V lost 2 bases, J lost 0 bases, and 5 bases stayed unmatched. The CDR3 loop spans 16 amino acids. The germline CDR1 and CDR2 sequences are SGHRS and YFSETQ. Some clones are missing from TCRdb's copy, which holds only in-frame ones; the method was immunoSEQ multiplex PCR. The sample includes tens of thousands of clones, 92% of them seen just once. The rearrangement links TRBV5-1 to TRBJ2-1; 7 bases fit TRBD2. Source material: T cells isolated from PBMCs. This clonotype originated in a human donor in good health. CDR3 sequence (DNA): TGCGCCAGCAGCTTACTAGCGCGGAGCTCCTACAATGAGCAGTTCTTC. Translated: CASSLLARSSYNEQFF.